The source of this T cell receptor (beta chain) is a study of T cells in Graves' hyperthyroidism and ophthalmopathy. For the study at large: Peripheral blood specimens were obtained at initial diagnosis, prior to any treatment.

TCR beta CDR3 regions were amplified from RNA transcripts. The HTBI primer set was used in a first-round RT-PCR of the TCR CDR3. TCRdb fed the multiplex PCR reads into MiXCR, producing one record per CDR3 protein. The sample yields about 720,000 distinct CDR3 sequences, about a sixth seen once. The CDR3 spans 14 residues. CDR1 and CDR2 from the germline V gene are KGHSH and LQKENI. V dropped 4 bases and J dropped 7; count of bases not matched to a gene: 5. Study-wide findings and caveats: Blood held most thyroid clonotypes expanded above 0.001 frequency.

An absence of ophthalmopathy progression within 18 months meant stable Graves' hyperthyroidism. Extraction of PBMCs used 9 to 10 ml of fresh peripheral blood. For this clonotype: What it binds is not known.

The sequencing sample was made of blood. The clonotype originates from a man aged 18 to 35 with Graves' hyperthyroidism. The chain employs TRBV18 and TRBJ1-4, with 8 bases fitting TRBD1. The CDR3 DNA follows: TGTGCCAGCTCACTAGGGACAGGTCCTGAAAAACTGTTTTTT. It is translated as CASSLGTGPEKLFF.